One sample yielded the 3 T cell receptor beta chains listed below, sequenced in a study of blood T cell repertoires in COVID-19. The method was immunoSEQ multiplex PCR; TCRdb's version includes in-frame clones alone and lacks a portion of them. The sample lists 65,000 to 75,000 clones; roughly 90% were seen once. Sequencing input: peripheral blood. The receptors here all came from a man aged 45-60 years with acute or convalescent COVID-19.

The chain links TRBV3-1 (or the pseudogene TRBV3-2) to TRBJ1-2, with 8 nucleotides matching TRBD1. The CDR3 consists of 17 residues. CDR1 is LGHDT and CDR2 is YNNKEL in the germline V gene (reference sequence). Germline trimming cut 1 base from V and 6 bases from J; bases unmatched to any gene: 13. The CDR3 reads CASSQGSHPDRDHGYTF. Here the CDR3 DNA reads TGTGCCAGCAGCCAAGGATCCCATCCGGACAGGGACCATGGCTACACCTTC.

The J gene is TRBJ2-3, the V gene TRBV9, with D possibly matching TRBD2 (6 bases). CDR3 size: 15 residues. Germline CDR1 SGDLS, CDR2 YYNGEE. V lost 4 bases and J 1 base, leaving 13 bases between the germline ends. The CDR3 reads CASSPRGGGTDTQYF. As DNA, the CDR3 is TGTGCCAGCAGCCCCCGCGGAGGGGGCACAGATACGCAGTATTTT.

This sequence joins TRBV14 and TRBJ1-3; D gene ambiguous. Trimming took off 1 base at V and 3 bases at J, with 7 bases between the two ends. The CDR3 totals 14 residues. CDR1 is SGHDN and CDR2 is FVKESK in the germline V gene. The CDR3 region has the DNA TGTGCCAGCAGCCAAGTTCGGGTTGGAAACACCATATATTTT. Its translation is CASSQVRVGNTIYF.